This T cell receptor (beta chain) was recorded in a study of PD-L1 blockade in urothelial cancer. Background on the study: Atezolizumab at 1,200 mg intravenously every 3 weeks was started by patients around 2014. Blood analyses occurred 3 weeks (second dose) and 6 weeks post treatment start. Blood gave a median approximately 150,000 T cells.

The sample's time point: peripheral blood 6 weeks after treatment start. Profiling relied on immunoSEQ multiplex PCR, and the TCRdb table lists in-frame clones only, not all of them. The profile covers tens of thousands of clones, with about 90% appearing a single time and around 7% taken by the ten largest. The germline V and J ends were trimmed by 3 bases and 7 bases, with 16 bases remaining between them. Germline V CDR1 and CDR2: SGHRS, YFSETQ. The length of the CDR3 is 15 residues. Source: PBMCs, taken around atezolizumab (anti-PD-L1) treatment. V is TRBV5-1 and J is TRBJ2-2; TRBD2 might be the D (5 bases). This TCR derives from a man in his 70s with urothelial cancer. The chain's CDR3 is CASSSNRGDVGELFF. The CDR3 nucleotides are TGCGCCAGCAGCTCAAATCGGGGAGATGTCGGGGAGCTGTTTTTT.